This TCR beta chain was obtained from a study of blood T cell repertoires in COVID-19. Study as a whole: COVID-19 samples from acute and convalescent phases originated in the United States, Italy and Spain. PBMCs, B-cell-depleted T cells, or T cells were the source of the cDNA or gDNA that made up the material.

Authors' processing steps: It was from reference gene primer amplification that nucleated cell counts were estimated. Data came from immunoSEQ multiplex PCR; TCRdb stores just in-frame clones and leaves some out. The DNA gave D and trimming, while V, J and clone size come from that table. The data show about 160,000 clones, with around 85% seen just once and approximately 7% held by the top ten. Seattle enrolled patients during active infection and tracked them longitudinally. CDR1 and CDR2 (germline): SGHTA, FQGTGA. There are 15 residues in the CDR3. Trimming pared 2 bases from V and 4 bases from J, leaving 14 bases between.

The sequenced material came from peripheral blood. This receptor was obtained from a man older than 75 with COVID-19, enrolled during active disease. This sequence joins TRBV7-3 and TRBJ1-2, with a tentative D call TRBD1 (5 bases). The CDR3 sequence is CASSLYGRQGYGYTF. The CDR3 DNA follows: TGTGCCAGCAGCTTATATGGGCGGCAGGGCTATGGCTACACCTTC. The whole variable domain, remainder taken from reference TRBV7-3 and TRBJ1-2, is GAGVSQTPSNKVTEKGKYVELRCDPISGHTALYWYRQSLGQGPEFLIYFQGTGAADDSGLPNDRFFAVRPEGSVSTLKIQRTERGDSAVYLCASSLYGRQGYGYTFGSGTRLTVV.